This TCR beta chain was sequenced for a study of blood T cell repertoires in COVID-19. Whole-study context: PBMCs, B-cell-depleted T cells, or T cells were the source of the cDNA or gDNA that made up the material.

As handled by the study authors: From reference gene primer amplification, estimates of nucleated cell counts were derived. Method: immunoSEQ multiplex PCR; TCRdb's copy keeps in-frame clones and lacks some. V, J and clone size derive from that table, while D and trimming were established from the DNA sequence. This table has hundreds of thousands of clones, 85% appearing once. The CDR3 sequence is 15 residues long. Germline CDR1 reads SGDLS; CDR2 reads YYNGEE. V was shortened by 0 bases and J by 2 bases, with 12 bases between the two germline ends. The specimen was peripheral blood. The receptor comes from a woman under 30 with acute or convalescent COVID-19. This chain joins TRBV9 and TRBJ2-7; possible D gene TRBD1, 6 bases. The CDR3 sequence is CASSVEPRGTYEQYF. Here the CDR3 DNA reads TGTGCCAGCAGCGTAGAGCCGAGGGGGACCTACGAGCAGTACTTC.